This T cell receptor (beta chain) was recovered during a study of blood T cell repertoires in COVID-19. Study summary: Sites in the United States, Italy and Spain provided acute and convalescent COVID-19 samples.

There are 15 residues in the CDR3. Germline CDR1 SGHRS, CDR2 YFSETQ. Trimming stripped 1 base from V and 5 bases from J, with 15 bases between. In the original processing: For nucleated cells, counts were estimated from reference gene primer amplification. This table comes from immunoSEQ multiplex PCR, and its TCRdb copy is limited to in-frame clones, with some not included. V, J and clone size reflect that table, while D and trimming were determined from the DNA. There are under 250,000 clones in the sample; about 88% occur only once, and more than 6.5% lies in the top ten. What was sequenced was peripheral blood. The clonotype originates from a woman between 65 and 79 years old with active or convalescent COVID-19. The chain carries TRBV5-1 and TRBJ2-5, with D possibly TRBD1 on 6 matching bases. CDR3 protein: CASSLRGGTAETQYF. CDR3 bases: TGCGCCAGCAGCTTGCGAGGGGGTACCGCGGAGACCCAGTACTTC.